The 21 T cell receptor beta chains presented below share a single source sample, sequenced in a study of blood T cell repertoires in COVID-19. TCRdb keeps only in-frame clones here, not all; method: immunoSEQ multiplex PCR. The sample has under 450,000 clones; 90% to 95% are singletons. Sequencing was done on a sample of PBMCs or T cells enriched from blood (not recorded which). These receptor sequences come from a woman aged 35 to 49 who had been exposed to COVID-19.

Points on this clone: A read error may account for a junction end that differs from germline. The CDR3 DNA sequence: TGTGCCAGCAGCCTAGAGGTCACGGGGGGCAGGTACAATGAGCAGTTCTTC. It yields the protein CASSLEVTGGRYNEQFF. The chain couples TRBV11-3 to TRBJ2-1, with a possible D match to TRBD2 (7 bases). Germline CDR1 is SGHNT and CDR2 is YENEEA. This CDR3 has 17 residues. The full variable domain, its missing parts supplied by reference TRBV11-3 and TRBJ2-1, is EAGVVQSPRYKIIEKKQPVAFWCNPISGHNTLYWYLQNLGQGPELLIRYENEEAVDDSQLPKDRFSAERLKGVDSTLKIQPAELGDSAVYLCASSLEVTGGRYNEQFFGPGTRLTVL.

The V and J genes are TRBV27 and TRBJ1-6, with a tentative D call TRBD1 (6 bases). Trimming took off 10 bases at V and 8 bases at J, with 18 bases between the two ends. The CDR3 is made up of 14 amino acids. Germline V gene data show CDR1 as MNHEY and CDR2 as SMNVEV (reference sequence). CDR3 in amino acids: CATRGRGKDSPLHF. The CDR3 DNA reads TGTGCCACCAGGGGACGGGGGAAGGATTCACCCCTCCACTTT.

The chain has TRBV29-1 and TRBJ1-2, with unresolved D. V was pared by 4 bases and J by 6 bases, with 6 bases between. Germline V gene sequence: CDR1 SQVTM, CDR2 ANQGSEA. The CDR3 is 10 residues long. CDR3 in DNA: TGCAGCGTTGGGGGAGATGGCTACACCTTC. Translation gives CSVGGDGYTF.

The chain couples TRBV4-2 to TRBJ2-1, with D unresolved. Trimming took 0 bases from V and 3 from J, leaving 9 bases between them. The germline gives CDR1 LGHNA, CDR2 YNFKEQ. The CDR3 sequence is 15 residues long. Here the CDR3 DNA reads TGTGCCAGCAGCCAAGATCACTTGAACTACAATGAGCAGTTCTTC. This encodes CASSQDHLNYNEQFF.

This clone was counted once. The chain is built from TRBV28 and TRBJ1-4; D ambiguous. There are 16 residues in the CDR3. The germline V and J ends were trimmed by 8 bases and 0 bases, with 16 bases remaining between them. Germline CDR1 and CDR2: MDHEN and SYDVKM. CDR3 DNA: TGTGCCAGCCATCGGGATAGGGTCGCAACTAATGAAAAACTGTTTTTT. It specifies CASHRDRVATNEKLFF.

The gene calls are TRBV7-2 and TRBJ2-1; 10 positions match TRBD1. Per germline, CDR1 SGHTA and CDR2 FQGNSA. The V gene end was trimmed by 1 base and the J gene end by 3 bases; junction bases not matched to a gene: 6. The CDR3 extends over 17 amino acids. CDR3 bases: TGTGCCAGCAGCTTAGGGGGACAGGGGAATAACTACAATGAGCAGTTCTTC. Protein product: CASSLGGQGNNYNEQFF.

The rearrangement joins TRBV9 to TRBJ2-5; 14 bases are a match to TRBD2. Per the germline V gene, CDR1 is SGDLS and CDR2 is YYNGEE. The CDR3 spans 18 residues. The ends lost 7 bases at V and 10 bases at J; junction bases unmatched: 21. The CDR3 DNA reads TGTGCCAGCGCCCCGGGTCGGACTAGCGGGGGGAGGGGTGAAGTCCAGTACTTC. Its protein product is CASAPGRTSGGRGEVQYF.

The chain joins TRBV7-6 to TRBJ2-1; TRBD2 matches at 11 bases. The CDR3 covers 20 residues. The germline gives CDR1 SGHVS, CDR2 FNYEAQ. Losses at the gene ends were 5 bases for V and 0 bases for J; bases not matched to a gene: 15. CDR3 loop: CASSPDGVLAGVPSYNEQFF. CDR3 coding DNA: TGTGCCAGCAGCCCCGATGGGGTACTAGCGGGAGTCCCCTCCTACAATGAGCAGTTCTTC.

The V and J genes are TRBV19 and TRBJ2-2, with TRBD1 as a possible D gene (5 bases). Germline lookup yields CDR1 LNHDA and CDR2 SQIVND (reference sequence). The CDR3 sequence is 13 residues long. V lost 1 base, J lost 7 bases, and 7 bases lay in between. The DNA of the CDR3 is TGTGCCAGTAGTATAGGGGGCCTCGGGGAGCTGTTTTTT. Its translation is CASSIGGLGELFF.

The J gene is TRBJ2-6, the V gene TRBV15; D is perhaps TRBD1 (5 bases). The CDR3 is 15 residues long. V was shortened by 1 base and J by 1 base, with 5 bases between the two germline ends. Germline CDR1 LNHNV, CDR2 YYDKDF (reference sequence). The CDR3, as DNA: TGTGCCACCAGCAGAGCAGGGTCTGGGGCCAACGTCCTGACTTTC. It specifies CATSRAGSGANVLTF. The full variable domain, its missing parts supplied by reference TRBV15 and TRBJ2-6, is DAMVIQNPRYQVTQFGKPVTLSCSQTLNHNVMYWYQQKSSQAPKLLFHYYDKDFNNEADTPDNFQSRRPNTSFCFLDIRSPGLGDTAMYLCATSRAGSGANVLTFGAGSRLTVL.

The gene calls are TRBV2 and TRBJ1-5, with a weak D call TRBD1 (5 bases). Germline CDR1 and CDR2: SNHLY and FYNNEI. V lost 6 bases and J lost 3, with 12 bases in between. The CDR3 sequence is 14 residues long. The DNA of the CDR3 is TGTGCCAGCAGAGCCGACAGAACCAATCAGCCCCAGCATTTT. Its translation is CASRADRTNQPQHF. Looking up the rest from reference TRBV2 and TRBJ1-5 gives the full variable domain: EPEVTQTPSHQVTQMGQEVILRCVPISNHLYFYWYRQILGQKVEFLVSFYNNEISEKSEIFDDQFSVERPDGSNFTLKIRSTKLEDSAMYFCASRADRTNQPQHFGDGTRLSIL.

This chain links TRBV5-1 with TRBJ1-4; 7 bases are shared with TRBD1. After removal of 5 bases from V and 2 bases from J, the junction contained 6 bases not matched to a gene. CDR3 length: 15 residues. Germline CDR1 reads SGHRS; CDR2 reads YFSETQ. The CDR3 spells CASRDGTATNEKLFF. The CDR3 DNA follows: TGCGCCAGCAGGGACGGGACAGCTACTAATGAAAAACTGTTTTTT.

This clone has only one observation. J is TRBJ2-1 and V is TRBV29-1, with D maybe TRBD1 (5 bases). Looked up from germline, CDR1 is SQVTM and CDR2 is ANQGSEA. The ends were cut back, 4 bases at V and 5 bases at J, with 9 bases in the middle. The CDR3 covers 12 residues. The CDR3 reads CSVGTGNNEQFF. In DNA form, the CDR3 reads TGCAGCGTTGGTACAGGAAACAATGAGCAGTTCTTC.

The CDR3 loop reads CASSPSGGAGNEQFF. CDR3 bases: TGTGCCAGCAGCCCTAGCGGGGGGGCCGGGAATGAGCAGTTCTTC. The chain links TRBV7-2 to TRBJ2-1; 12 positions agree with TRBD2. Germline CDR1 is SGHTA and CDR2 is FQGNSA. This CDR3 is 15 amino acids long. After removal of 5 bases from V and 7 bases from J, the junction contained 6 bases not matched to a gene.

The J gene is TRBJ1-1, the V gene TRBV19; tentatively, D is TRBD1 (6 bases). Trimming shortened V by 1 base and J by 0 bases, and 12 bases separated the two germline ends. Looked up from germline, CDR1 is LNHDA and CDR2 is SQIVND (reference sequence). This CDR3 comprises 16 residues. The CDR3: CASSIVGQLMNTEAFF. CDR3 nucleotides: TGTGCCAGTAGTATAGTTGGACAGCTAATGAACACTGAAGCTTTCTTT.

The chain carries TRBV12-5 and TRBJ1-1; tentatively, D is TRBD1 (5 bases). Trimming shortened V by 7 bases and J by 2 bases, and 8 bases separated the two germline ends. CDR3 length: 12 amino acids. Germline V CDR1 and CDR2: LGHNT, FRNRAP. Written as DNA, the CDR3 is TGTGCTAGTGTAGGGGAAAACACTGAAGCTTTCTTT. Translating it yields CASVGENTEAFF.

The rearrangement uses TRBV7-8 and TRBJ2-7; 9 bases are shared with TRBD2. CDR1 SGHVS and CDR2 FQNEAQ come from the germline V gene. V lost 4 bases to trimming and J lost 7 bases; unmatched junction nucleotides: 14. There are 16 residues in the CDR3. CDR3 nucleotides: TGTGCCAGCAGCTGGCGGGCTAGCGGGGTGGGGAGGGAGCAGTACTTC. It is translated as CASSWRASGVGREQYF.

This chain's CDR3 is CASSSSAGSYEQYF. For the CDR3, the DNA is TGTGCCAGCAGCTCATCCGCGGGGTCCTACGAGCAGTACTTC. V is TRBV7-2 and J is TRBJ2-7; perhaps TRBD2 as D (6 bases). The V gene's germline CDR1 is SGHTA and CDR2 FQGNSA. The CDR3 has 14 amino acids. The V end was cut by 4 bases, the J end by 1 base, with 11 bases between.

The chain uses TRBV7-8 and TRBJ2-7; 9 bases fit TRBD1. The CDR3 spans 15 residues. V trimming: 5 bases; J trimming: 3 bases; junction bases outside the gene matches: 8. The germline V gene encodes CDR1 SGHVS and CDR2 FQNEAQ. In nucleotides, the CDR3 is TGTGCCAGCAGCCTAATTGGGACAGGGATCTACGAGCAGTACTTC. The encoded protein is CASSLIGTGIYEQYF.

The chain recombines TRBV9 with TRBJ2-1, with 9 bases fitting TRBD1. V lost 4 bases and J lost 6; bases outside the gene matches: 8. In germline, CDR1 is SGDLS, CDR2 YYNGEE. The CDR3 totals 15 residues. This CDR3 is CASSPWTGEGNEQFF. The CDR3 region has the DNA TGTGCCAGCAGCCCATGGACAGGGGAGGGCAATGAGCAGTTCTTC.

This clone was picked up one time. The chain recombines TRBV12-3 or TRBV12-4 with TRBJ1-1; D remains ambiguous. CDR3 length: 13 amino acids. V gave up 8 bases and J gave up 1 base, with 11 bases separating them. DNA for the CDR3: TGTGCCAGCGGGGAGGGATGGAACACTGAAGCTTTCTTT. Protein sequence: CASGEGWNTEAFF.